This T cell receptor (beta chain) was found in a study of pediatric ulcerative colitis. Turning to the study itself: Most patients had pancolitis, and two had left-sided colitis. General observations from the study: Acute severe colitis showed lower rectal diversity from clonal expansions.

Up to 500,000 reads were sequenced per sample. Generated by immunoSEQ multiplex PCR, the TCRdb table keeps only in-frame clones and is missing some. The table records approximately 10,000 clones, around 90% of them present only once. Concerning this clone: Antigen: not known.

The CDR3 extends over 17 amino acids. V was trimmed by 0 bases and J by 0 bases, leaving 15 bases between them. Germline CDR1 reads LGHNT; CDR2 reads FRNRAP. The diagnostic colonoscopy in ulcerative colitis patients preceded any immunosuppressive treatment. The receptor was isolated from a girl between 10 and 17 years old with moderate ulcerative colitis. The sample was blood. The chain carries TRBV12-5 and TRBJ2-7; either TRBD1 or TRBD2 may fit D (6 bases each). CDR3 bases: TGTGCTAGTGGTTTGGTACTGGGGGGCGCGAGCTCCTACGAGCAGTACTTC. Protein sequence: CASGLVLGGASSYEQYF.